Following are 21 T cell receptor beta chains from one sample sequenced in a study of T-cell memory formation after mild COVID-19. TCRdb re-derived calls from the 5' RACE reads in MiXCR, one entry per CDR3 protein. The data show 250,000 to 350,000 distinct CDR3 sequences, 15% to 20% seen once. What was sequenced was PBMCs or a T cell subset sorted from them (not recorded which). The source of these receptors is a man aged 18 to 29 who had mild COVID-19 (a few samples of this study predate the infection). Cell type and time point are not known.

The chain carries TRBV4-1 and TRBJ1-4, with D perhaps TRBD1 (5 bases). The germline CDR1 and CDR2 sequences are MGHRA and YSYEKL. The germline V and J ends were trimmed by 2 bases and 10 bases, with 17 bases remaining between them. CDR3 length equals 15 residues. CDR3 amino acids: CASSQRYRDATKLFF. The CDR3 DNA reads TGCGCCAGCAGCCAAAGATACCGGGACGCGACAAAACTGTTTTTT.

This rearrangement joins TRBV7-6 to TRBJ1-2; 8 bases agree with TRBD1. V shed 5 bases, J shed 3 bases, and the junction held 8 bases outside the gene matches. The CDR3 totals 15 residues. Germline V gene lookup returns CDR1 SGHVS and CDR2 FNYEAQ. The CDR3, as DNA: TGTGCCAGCAGCCCTCGACCGGGACAGGACTATGGCTACACCTTC. Its translation: CASSPRPGQDYGYTF. The full variable domain, in which reference TRBV7-6 and TRBJ1-2 provide the parts outside the CDR3, is GAGVSQSPRYKVTKRGQDVALRCDPISGHVSLYWYRQALGQGPEFLTYFNYEAQQDKSGLPNDRFSAERPEGSISTLTIQRTEQRDSAMYRCASSPRPGQDYGYTFGSGTRLTVV.

This clonotype was seen ten or more times. The chain uses TRBV7-2 and TRBJ2-3; D uncertain. CDR1 and CDR2 (germline): SGHTA, FQGNSA. The CDR3 loop spans 12 amino acids. V was shortened by 5 bases and J by 2 bases, with 5 bases between the two germline ends. The CDR3 nucleotides read TGTGCCAGCAGCCTATACACAGATACGCAGTATTTT. It is translated as CASSLYTDTQYF.

The chain has TRBV4-2 and TRBJ2-5, with TRBD2 as a possible D gene (5 bases). V lost 1 base and J lost 5, with 17 bases in between. CDR3 length equals 16 residues. Germline V gene data show CDR1 as LGHNA and CDR2 as YNFKEQ. The CDR3 here is CASSQVGKTIAETQYF. The CDR3, as DNA: TGTGCCAGCAGCCAAGTTGGGAAGACTATAGCGGAGACCCAGTACTTC.

This sequence joins TRBV12-3 or TRBV12-4 and TRBJ1-5; perhaps TRBD1 as D (5 bases). This CDR3 is built from 12 residues. V dropped 2 bases and J dropped 9 bases, with 8 bases sitting between them. CDR3 sequence: CASSLSRGPQHF. The CDR3 DNA is TGTGCCAGCAGTTTATCGAGGGGGCCCCAGCATTTT.

On this clonotype: A much larger clonotype is one base distant, so this may be a read error. V usage is TRBV20-1 and J usage is TRBJ2-1; 9 bases fit TRBD2. Germline CDR1 reads DFQATT; CDR2 reads SNEGSKA (reference sequence). The junction had 9 bases not matched to a gene; V was cut back by 0 bases and J by 6 bases. This CDR3 has 16 amino acids. The chain's CDR3 is CSARDRLAGWTNEQFF. The CDR3 DNA sequence: TGCAGTGCTAGAGATCGGCTAGCGGGGTGGACCAATGAGCAGTTCTTC.

The rearrangement joins TRBV20-1 to TRBJ2-3; a weak D match, TRBD1 (6 bases). Trimming removed 4 bases at V and 2 bases at J, with 13 bases between. In germline, CDR1 is DFQATT, CDR2 SNEGSKA (reference sequence). This CDR3 has 14 residues. DNA for the CDR3: TGCAGTGCTATTGGACAGCAGATCACAGATACGCAGTATTTT. Protein sequence: CSAIGQQITDTQYF.

This clonotype has only a few counts. The rearrangement uses TRBV7-2 and TRBJ2-5; 9 bases map to TRBD2. The CDR3 has 14 residues. J gave up 5 bases and V 5 bases, and 6 bases lay outside the gene matches. Germline V gives CDR1 SGHTA, CDR2 FQGNSA. CDR3 in DNA: TGTGCCAGCAGCAGTGGACTAGCGATTGAGACCCAGTACTTC. It codes for CASSSGLAIETQYF.

Only a few counts were recorded for this clonotype. V is TRBV5-5 and J is TRBJ2-3; the D gene is possibly TRBD1 (6 bases). The CDR3 totals 16 residues. Trimming removed 1 base from V and 0 bases from J, with 12 bases in between. Germline V gives CDR1 SGHKS, CDR2 YYEKEE (reference sequence). The CDR3, as DNA: TGTGCCAGCAGCTTGTACAGGGCTTCTAGCACAGATACGCAGTATTTT. Protein product: CASSLYRASSTDTQYF.

A few counts support this clonotype. V and J are TRBV20-1 and TRBJ2-1, with 8 bases aligning to TRBD2. Trimming cost V 1 base and J 2 bases; bases outside gene matches: 7. Germline V CDR1 and CDR2: DFQATT, SNEGSKA (reference sequence). The CDR3 is 16 amino acids. The CDR3 region is CSARAREGFPYNEQFF. CDR3 in DNA: TGCAGTGCTAGAGCTCGGGAGGGGTTCCCCTACAATGAGCAGTTCTTC.

This clonotype was counted a few times. In DNA form, the CDR3 reads TGTGCCACCCTGAGGACGAGCGGTCTCAGCTCCTACGAGCAGTACTTC. Translation: CATLRTSGLSSYEQYF. The chain recombines TRBV2 with TRBJ2-7; D possibly corresponds to TRBD2 (5 bases). V gave up 10 bases and J gave up 0 bases, with 22 bases separating them. The CDR3 length is 16 residues. Germline loops: CDR1 SNHLY, CDR2 FYNNEI.

This clonotype was seen ten or more times. This chain connects TRBV15 to TRBJ2-7; 8 bases agree with TRBD1. The V segment lost 5 bases and the J segment 1 base; nucleotides outside the gene matches: 4. The CDR3 runs to 14 residues. Germline V gene data show CDR1 as LNHNV and CDR2 as YYDKDF (reference sequence). CDR3 region: CATSLWTGSYEQYF. The CDR3 DNA sequence: TGTGCCACCAGCCTTTGGACAGGGTCCTACGAGCAGTACTTC.

This clonotype appeared a few times. The chain couples TRBV19 to TRBJ2-3; unclear D gene. V lost 10 bases to trimming and J lost 0 bases, with 14 bases between them. CDR1 is LNHDA and CDR2 is SQIVND in the germline V gene (reference sequence). This CDR3 is 14 amino acids long. This CDR3 reads CAIATEDSTDTQYF. CDR3 bases: TGTGCCATTGCGACTGAGGATAGCACAGATACGCAGTATTTT.

The chain couples TRBV6-5 to TRBJ2-7, with 7 bases fitting TRBD1. CDR1 is MNHEY and CDR2 is SVGAGI in the germline V gene. The CDR3 is 16 amino acids. J was trimmed by 5 bases and V by 6 bases; bases with no gene match: 16. The CDR3 DNA sequence: TGTGCCAGCAGGGGGGCACTCGGGACAGCCGCCAACGAGCAGTACTTC. The encoded protein is CASRGALGTAANEQYF.

This sequence joins TRBV6-4 and TRBJ2-2, with D possibly being TRBD1 (6 bases). Germline V CDR1 and CDR2: MRHNA, SNTAGT. The CDR3 consists of 14 residues. V was clipped by 6 bases and J by 3 bases, with 11 bases between them. CDR3 loop: CASSYRVHTGELFF. The CDR3 bases are TGTGCCAGCAGCTACAGGGTTCACACCGGGGAGCTGTTTTTT.

The rearrangement joins TRBV7-6 to TRBJ2-5; D is unclear. Trimming took 3 bases from V and 10 from J, leaving 12 bases between them. Looked up from germline, CDR1 is SGHVS and CDR2 is FNYEAQ. The length of the CDR3 is 12 residues. The CDR3 protein is CASSFYSSDQYF. DNA of the CDR3: TGTGCCAGCAGCTTTTATAGCTCCGACCAGTACTTC.

The chain recombines TRBV6-1 with TRBJ1-1; 9 bases fit TRBD1. This CDR3 comprises 16 residues. CDR1 is MNHNS and CDR2 is SASEGT in the germline V gene. V was clipped by 5 bases and J by 8 bases; unmatched bases: 15. The CDR3 here is CASSPRQGEWSKEAFF. In nucleotides, the CDR3 is TGTGCCAGCAGTCCCCGACAGGGGGAATGGAGTAAGGAAGCTTTCTTT.

This chain uses TRBV3-1 with TRBJ2-3; maybe TRBD1 (6 bases). The V gene's germline CDR1 is LGHDT and CDR2 YNNKEL (reference sequence). The CDR3 is made up of 14 amino acids. Trimming stripped 1 base from V and 2 bases from J, with 7 bases between. CDR3 amino acids: CASSQAGVTDTQYF. CDR3 in DNA: TGTGCCAGCAGCCAAGCAGGGGTCACAGATACGCAGTATTTT.

The chain links TRBV19 to TRBJ1-2; D perhaps matches TRBD1 (6 bases). The CDR3 loop spans 13 amino acids. Germline lookup yields CDR1 LNHDA and CDR2 SQIVND (reference sequence). Trimming shortened V by 8 bases and J by 8 bases, and 18 bases separated the two germline ends. CDR3 amino acids: CASEHLQGGGYTF. For the CDR3, the DNA is TGTGCCAGTGAACACCTACAAGGGGGAGGCTACACCTTC.

This sequence joins TRBV5-1 and TRBJ1-4; D is uncertain. V lost 3 bases, J lost 0 bases, and 12 bases lay in between. Germline V gene data show CDR1 as SGHRS and CDR2 as YFSETQ. CDR3 length equals 16 residues. The CDR3 loop reads CASSSVGVATNEKLFF. CDR3 coding DNA: TGCGCCAGCAGCTCGGTGGGTGTGGCAACTAATGAAAAACTGTTTTTT.

V gene TRBV3-1 combines with J gene TRBJ2-2; D is perhaps TRBD1 (6 bases). CDR3 length: 14 residues. Germline V lookup: CDR1 LGHDT, CDR2 YNNKEL (reference sequence). Trimming removed 1 base at V and 6 bases at J, with 9 bases between. The DNA of the CDR3 is TGTGCCAGCAGCCAAGCAGGGGCGGCCGGGGAGCTGTTTTTT. This translates into CASSQAGAAGELFF.